The 19 T cell receptor beta chains below come from one sample, sequenced in a study of T cell responses to AZD1222 COVID-19 vaccine. Only in-frame clones appear in the TCRdb table, and some are missing; sequencing was by immunoSEQ multiplex PCR. There are fewer than 150,000 clones in the sample; roughly 92% occur only once, and around 0.91% lies in the top ten. Sequencing was performed on peripheral blood, taken on day 0 of AZD1222 vaccination. These TCRs come from an adult in good health.

The chain has TRBV5-8 and TRBJ1-1, with no clear D. The CDR3 is made up of 12 amino acids. The V gene lost 2 bases and the J gene lost 7 bases, with 9 bases spanning the gap. Germline V gene sequence: CDR1 SGHTS, CDR2 YDEGEE. CDR3 in DNA: TGTGCCAGCAGCTTTGGTATCGGTGAAGCTTTCTTT. This gives the protein CASSFGIGEAFF.

The gene calls are TRBV4-1 and TRBJ2-3, with 8 bases fitting TRBD2. With V trimmed by 0 bases and J by 10 bases, 12 bases remained unmatched. Looked up from germline, CDR1 is MGHRA and CDR2 is YSYEKL. CDR3 length: 16 residues. In DNA, the CDR3 is TGCGCCAGCAGCCAAGAGAGGGGACTAGTACGGGACCCGCAGTATTTT. It is translated as CASSQERGLVRDPQYF.

V and J are TRBV18 and TRBJ1-6; D possibly corresponds to TRBD1 (5 bases). Germline V CDR1 and CDR2: KGHSH, LQKENI. The V end was cut by 3 bases, the J end by 9 bases, with 12 bases between. This CDR3 is built from 14 residues. The CDR3 coding sequence is TGTGCCAGCTCACCCGGGCAGGGTTTTTCACCCCTCCACTTT. Translated: CASSPGQGFSPLHF.

V usage is TRBV7-9 and J usage is TRBJ1-5; D unresolved. The germline V gene encodes CDR1 SEHNR and CDR2 FQNEAQ (reference sequence). V was shortened by 5 bases and J by 4 bases, with 9 bases between the two germline ends. The length of the CDR3 is 13 residues. The CDR3 reads CASSQDGNQPQHF. For the CDR3, the DNA is TGTGCCAGCAGCCAGGACGGTAATCAGCCCCAGCATTTT.

This chain joins TRBV6-5 and TRBJ1-2, with D possibly TRBD1 on 6 matching bases. V lost 8 bases to trimming and J lost 7 bases, with 20 bases between them. There are 14 residues in the CDR3. Germline lookup yields CDR1 MNHEY and CDR2 SVGAGI. The CDR3 coding sequence is TGTGCCAGCCCGCCACCGGGACATTATAGTGGCTACACCTTC. The encoded protein is CASPPPGHYSGYTF.

V and J are TRBV5-4 and TRBJ2-3; either TRBD1 or TRBD2 may supply D (5 bases each). CDR1 is SGHNT, CDR2 YYREEE, per germline (reference sequence). V was cut by 3 bases and J by 6 bases, with 5 bases left in between. The CDR3 contains 11 residues. The DNA of the CDR3 is TGTGCCAGCAGCTGGGGGGATACGCAGTATTTT. Translating gives CASSWGDTQYF.

The chain is built from TRBV6-5 and TRBJ2-7; tentatively, D is TRBD1 (6 bases). Germline CDR1 and CDR2: MNHEY and SVGAGI. V dropped 2 bases and J dropped 3 bases, with 11 bases sitting between them. There are 14 residues in the CDR3. The CDR3 nucleotides read TGTGCCAGCAGTTACGGACAGAGAGTCTACGAGCAGTACTTC. Translating it yields CASSYGQRVYEQYF.

The chain recombines TRBV18 with TRBJ1-6; no reliable D call. The CDR3 contains 13 residues. Germline V gene data show CDR1 as KGHSH and CDR2 as LQKENI. Between the trimmed V and J ends, which lost 3 bases and 9 bases, there was a span of 9 bases. The CDR3 nucleotides read TGTGCCAGCTCACCTGGTACCGGTTCACCCCTCCACTTT. This encodes CASSPGTGSPLHF.

This chain uses TRBV25-1 with TRBJ1-6; no firm D call. This CDR3 spans 14 amino acids. CDR1 is MGHDK and CDR2 is SYGVNS in the germline V gene. Between the trimmed V and J ends, which lost 2 bases and 9 bases, there was a span of 11 bases. The CDR3 nucleotides read TGTGCCAGCAGTGAACTTCAGGTCGGTTCACCCCTCCACTTT. Amino acids: CASSELQVGSPLHF.

This chain joins TRBV16 and TRBJ1-1, with unresolved D. CDR3 size: 12 residues. Germline V gene lookup returns CDR1 KGHSY and CDR2 FQNENV. Trimming pared 0 bases from V and 8 bases from J, leaving 7 bases between. For the CDR3, the DNA is TGTGCCAGCAGCCAATCGACGGGAGAAGCTTTCTTT. It is translated as CASSQSTGEAFF. The full variable domain, its missing parts supplied by reference TRBV16 and TRBJ1-1, is GEEVAQTPKHLVRGEGQKAKLYCAPIKGHSYVFWYQQVLKNEFKFLISFQNENVFDETGMPKERFSAKCLPNSPCSLEIQATKLEDSAVYFCASSQSTGEAFFGQGTRLTVV.

This chain's CDR3 is CASSESGTGIRAKNIQYF. DNA for the CDR3: TGTGCCAGCAGCGAATCCGGGACAGGGATTCGAGCCAAAAACATTCAGTACTTC. V usage is TRBV21-1 and J usage is TRBJ2-4; TRBD1 is taken as the D call from the table, unchecked against the DNA. TRBV21-1 is a pseudogene segment. CDR3 length equals 18 residues.

This chain joins TRBV6-6 and TRBJ1-5, with D unresolved. The V gene's germline CDR1 is MNHNY and CDR2 SVGAGI (reference sequence). Trimming shortened V by 7 bases and J by 4 bases, and 8 bases separated the two germline ends. This CDR3 comprises 12 residues. The CDR3 spells CASTRSNQPQHF. CDR3 coding DNA: TGTGCCAGCACCAGAAGTAATCAGCCCCAGCATTTT.

The chain carries TRBV28 and TRBJ1-1, with TRBD1 identical over 7 bases. Germline CDR1 is MDHEN and CDR2 is SYDVKM. Losses at the gene ends were 5 bases for V and 9 bases for J; bases not matched to a gene: 9. CDR3 length equals 13 residues. CDR3 in amino acids: CASSLRTGAKAFF. The DNA for the CDR3 is TGTGCCAGCAGTCTACGGACAGGCGCGAAAGCTTTCTTT.

The V and J genes are TRBV5-4 and TRBJ2-1; 11 bases are shared with TRBD2. The CDR3 contains 16 residues. CDR1 is SGHNT and CDR2 is YYREEE in the germline V gene (reference sequence). With 4 bases clipped from V and 4 bases from J, the junction kept 7 bases outside the gene matches. CDR3 nucleotides: TGTGCCAGCAGCGCGAGACTAGCGGGATTATACAATGAGCAGTTCTTC. This gives the protein CASSARLAGLYNEQFF.

This clone was picked up a small number of times. The chain uses TRBV7-2 and TRBJ1-1; a possible D gene is TRBD1 (5 bases). CDR1 SGHTA and CDR2 FQGNSA come from the germline V gene. There are 15 residues in the CDR3. Trimming cost V 1 base and J 1 base, with 10 bases left between them. In DNA form, the CDR3 reads TGTGCCAGCAGCTTAGGGGGCGTCCGGAACACTGAAGCTTTCTTT. Protein product: CASSLGGVRNTEAFF.

CDR3 in DNA: TGCGCCAGCAGTCAAGGACAGGGTTTAGGCTACACCTTC. This translates into CASSQGQGLGYTF. The gene calls are TRBV23-1 and TRBJ1-2; 8 bases are shared with TRBD1. TRBV23-1 is labeled an ORF, and its function is uncertain. V was pared by 2 bases and J by 8 bases, with 4 bases of the junction left unmatched. The CDR3 covers 13 residues.

The chain couples TRBV11-2 to TRBJ2-7, with TRBD1 matching over 12 bases. The CDR3 length is 15 residues. With V trimmed by 2 bases and J by 6 bases, 5 bases remained unmatched. Germline CDR1 and CDR2: SGHAT and FQNNGV. The DNA of the CDR3 is TGTGCCAGCAGCTTATCCGGGACAGGGGGCTTCGAGCAGTACTTC. Amino acid sequence: CASSLSGTGGFEQYF.

The genes are TRBV18 and TRBJ2-1; D is possibly TRBD1 (6 bases). Trimming took off 1 base at V and 5 bases at J, with 12 bases between the two ends. Germline-derived CDR1 and CDR2 are KGHSH and LQKENI. This CDR3 contains 15 residues. The CDR3 reads CASSPRQGMNNEQFF. The CDR3 DNA follows: TGTGCCAGCTCACCACGGCAGGGGATGAACAATGAGCAGTTCTTC.

The chain employs TRBV29-1 and TRBJ2-7, with 8 bases lining up with TRBD1. Germline V CDR1 and CDR2: SQVTM, ANQGSEA. The CDR3 extends over 14 amino acids. V lost 5 bases and J lost 2; bases outside the gene matches: 8. The CDR3 loop reads CSVRPGGGTYEQYF. The DNA for the CDR3 is TGCAGCGTTCGGCCAGGGGGCGGGACCTACGAGCAGTACTTC.